These 15 T cell receptor beta chains were sequenced from one sample in a study of cytotoxic CD8 clonotypes in ibrutinib-treated CLL. Clones were read by immunoSEQ multiplex PCR, and TCRdb kept only the in-frame ones, dropping some. The sample consists of some 200,000 clones, 70% to 75% of them appearing once. Material: PBMCs, obtained after 12 months of ibrutinib treatment. Source of these receptors: a human donor with chronic lymphocytic leukemia.

V is TRBV5-5 and J is TRBJ1-1, with a possible D match to TRBD1 (6 bases). This CDR3 region has 13 residues. Germline V gene data show CDR1 as SGHKS and CDR2 as YYEKEE (reference sequence). V was clipped by 4 bases and J by 0 bases, with 7 bases between them. The CDR3 reads CASSGQLNTEAFF. Here the CDR3 DNA reads TGTGCCAGCAGCGGACAGCTGAACACTGAAGCTTTCTTT.

The V and J genes are TRBV29-1 and TRBJ2-3, with D maybe TRBD2 (6 bases). The V and J ends lost 6 bases and 1 base respectively, with 11 bases between them. CDR3 length: 13 amino acids. Germline assignment: CDR1 SQVTM and CDR2 ANQGSEA. This CDR3 reads CSVGDFRTDTQYF. CDR3 in DNA: TGCAGCGTGGGGGACTTCCGCACAGATACGCAGTATTTT.

The chain employs TRBV7-6 and TRBJ2-1; no reliable D call. Per germline, CDR1 SGHVS and CDR2 FNYEAQ. This CDR3 region has 13 residues. V was cut by 5 bases and J by 4 bases, with 9 bases left in between. The CDR3 DNA reads as TGTGCCAGCAGCCTTGACGGATACAATGAGCAGTTCTTC. It codes for CASSLDGYNEQFF. The whole variable domain, remainder taken from reference TRBV7-6 and TRBJ2-1, is GAGVSQSPRYKVTKRGQDVALRCDPISGHVSLYWYRQALGQGPEFLTYFNYEAQQDKSGLPNDRFSAERPEGSISTLTIQRTEQRDSAMYRCASSLDGYNEQFFGPGTRLTVL.

This clone has more than one count but fewer than ten. CDR3 DNA sequence: TGTGCCAGCAGTTCCATAGGGGGCAGGGAGACCCAGTACTTC. Protein sequence: CASSSIGGRETQYF. The J gene is TRBJ2-5, the V gene TRBV6-5, with TRBD1 matching over 7 bases. Germline values: CDR1 MNHEY, CDR2 SVGAGI. The CDR3 contains 14 residues. V lost 4 bases to trimming and J lost 5 bases; unmatched junction nucleotides: 7.

This clone showed up just a few times. The chain has TRBV18 and TRBJ1-1, with D unclear. The germline V and J ends were trimmed by 4 bases and 1 base, with 22 bases remaining between them. Germline CDR1 is KGHSH and CDR2 is LQKENI. CDR3 length: 18 amino acids. The CDR3 DNA follows: TGTGCCAGCTCACTTCGGGAAAGGGCGGGCACGGGGAACACTGAAGCTTTCTTT. It translates to CASSLRERAGTGNTEAFF.

The chain carries TRBV7-6 and TRBJ2-3; TRBD2 matches 10 bases. V shed 8 bases, J shed 5 bases, and the junction held 10 bases outside the gene matches. Germline V gene data show CDR1 as SGHVS and CDR2 as FNYEAQ. The CDR3 is 15 residues long. As DNA, the CDR3 is TGTGCCAGCGGCCAGGGGAGCGGGAGGGTAGATACGCAGTATTTT. Its protein product is CASGQGSGRVDTQYF.

The J gene is TRBJ1-4, the V gene TRBV19, with 8 bases that match TRBD1. The CDR3 sequence is 14 residues long. Germline V gene sequence: CDR1 LNHDA, CDR2 SQIVND (reference sequence). V shed 7 bases and J 5 bases; nucleotides not matched to a gene: 6. CDR3 nucleotides: TGTGCCAGTATCCGGACAGGGAGCAATGAAAAACTGTTTTTT. Protein sequence: CASIRTGSNEKLFF.

This chain uses TRBV6-5 with TRBJ2-7; D is perhaps TRBD2 (5 bases). The CDR3 sequence is 15 residues long. Germline lookup yields CDR1 MNHEY and CDR2 SVGAGI. With 2 bases removed from V and 0 bases from J, the gap between germline ends came to 11 bases. The CDR3 is CASSYPEGSSYEQYF. DNA for the CDR3: TGTGCCAGCAGTTACCCCGAAGGGAGCTCCTACGAGCAGTACTTC.

The chain recombines TRBV29-1 with TRBJ2-5, with D possibly TRBD2 on 6 matching bases. This CDR3 is 13 amino acids long. Trimming removed 7 bases from V and 5 bases from J, with 17 bases in between. Germline CDR1 SQVTM, CDR2 ANQGSEA. As DNA, the CDR3 is TGCAGCGCTGCGACTAGTCCCAAGGAGACCCAGTACTTC. Translated, it gives CSAATSPKETQYF.

This clone was observed a handful of times. The V gene is TRBV7-2, the J gene TRBJ1-5; D is ambiguous. The germline V gene has CDR1 SGHTA and CDR2 FQGNSA. Deletions cut 7 bases from V and 6 bases from J, with 13 bases between. This CDR3 has 13 amino acids. The DNA for the CDR3 is TGTGCCAGCACCGGAGATACGGCTCAGCCCCAGCATTTT. Translating it yields CASTGDTAQPQHF.

The gene calls are TRBV25-1 and TRBJ1-4; no clear D gene. CDR3 size: 17 residues. Germline lookup yields CDR1 MGHDK and CDR2 SYGVNS. The V gene lost 2 bases and the J gene lost 2 bases, with 15 bases spanning the gap. The CDR3 DNA is TGTGCCAGCAGTGAAGGAGGGTTTTTAGGCACTAATGAAAAACTGTTTTTT. Its translation is CASSEGGFLGTNEKLFF.

The chain couples TRBV30 to TRBJ2-5; 7 nucleotides align to TRBD1. The germline V gene encodes CDR1 GTSNPN and CDR2 SVGIG (reference sequence). With V trimmed by 3 bases and J by 4 bases, 11 bases remained unmatched. This CDR3 spans 15 amino acids. Written as DNA, the CDR3 is TGTGCCTGGAGCCCCCCAACAGGGGTGCTAGAGACCCAGTACTTC. Translating gives CAWSPPTGVLETQYF.

This chain joins TRBV5-1 and TRBJ1-1; maybe TRBD1 (5 bases). The CDR3 runs to 15 residues. CDR1 and CDR2 (germline): SGHRS, YFSETQ. Trimming took off 4 bases at V and 5 bases at J, with 18 bases between the two ends. For the CDR3, the DNA is TGCGCCAGCAGCCCCGAGGCAGGGTATGGAACTGAAGCTTTCTTT. This encodes CASSPEAGYGTEAFF.

The chain has TRBV7-6 and TRBJ1-2; 8 nucleotides align to TRBD1. The CDR3 length is 14 residues. The junction had 9 bases not matched to a gene; V was cut back by 4 bases and J by 8 bases. Germline-derived CDR1 and CDR2 are SGHVS and FNYEAQ. CDR3 coding DNA: TGTGCCAGCAGCTCGGTGACAGGGGTCGTGGGCTACACCTTC. Translating gives CASSSVTGVVGYTF.

The sample holds a few counts of this clone. This chain joins TRBV20-1 and TRBJ1-2; D unclear. Germline CDR1 reads DFQATT; CDR2 reads SNEGSKA (reference sequence). V lost 5 bases and J 8 bases, leaving 9 bases between the germline ends. The length of the CDR3 is 10 residues. In DNA, the CDR3 is TGCAGTGCTCCAGCCGGCGGCTACACCTTC. Residues: CSAPAGGYTF.